The 27 T cell receptor beta chains listed next were all sequenced from one sample in a study of blood T cells in healthy people across ages. It was with a sample-barcoded 5' primer and a J-beta primer mix that a second PCR of about 7 to 12 cycles was run. TCRdb recomputed calls from the 5' RACE reads with MiXCR, one row per CDR3 protein. The sample has fewer than 800,000 distinct CDR3 sequences; approximately 25% are singletons. The same sample was also studied in work on T cells of mothers and their children.

Sequences were obtained from blood. The receptors stem from a boy between 10 and 17 years old in good health.

Comments on this clonotype: A junction boundary mismatches the germline segment, possibly from a read error. The rearrangement uses TRBV7-9 and TRBJ2-7, with D hard to call. This CDR3 contains 14 residues. CDR1 SEHNR and CDR2 FQNEAQ come from the germline V gene (reference sequence). The CDR3 region has the DNA TGTGCCGGCAGCGCCGGGCAGTTACACTACGAGCAGTACTTC. As protein: CAGSAGQLHYEQYF.

This clonotype was found many times. CDR3 amino acids: CASRRREQLRFF. The CDR3 nucleotides read TGTGCCAGCAGGCGCAGGGAACAGCTACGGTTCTTC. The rearrangement uses TRBV4-2 and TRBJ2-1; maybe TRBD1 (5 bases). This CDR3 spans 12 amino acids. Germline V gene sequence: CDR1 LGHNA, CDR2 YNFKEQ. The germline V and J ends were trimmed by 6 bases and 15 bases, with 18 bases remaining between them.

The chain recombines TRBV14 with TRBJ2-5; D gene unclear. The CDR3 spans 15 residues. Germline assignment: CDR1 SGHDN and CDR2 FVKESK. With 1 base removed from V and 2 bases from J, the gap between germline ends came to 11 bases. The CDR3 DNA follows: TGTGCCAGCAGCCAAGTGGGCTTTCTTCAAGAGACCCAGTACTTC. It is translated as CASSQVGFLQETQYF.

This chain joins TRBV4-1 and TRBJ2-4; maybe TRBD2 (5 bases). Per germline, CDR1 MGHRA and CDR2 YSYEKL. With 2 bases removed from V and 14 bases from J, the gap between germline ends came to 13 bases. CDR3 size: 12 residues. The CDR3 region is CASSQPMGEEYF. Here the CDR3 DNA reads TGCGCCAGCAGCCAACCAATGGGAGAGGAGTACTTC.

There are a few counts of this clonotype. The chain carries TRBV7-8 and TRBJ2-3, with 10 bases matching TRBD2. CDR1 is SGHVS and CDR2 is FQNEAQ in the germline V gene. V gave up 6 bases and J gave up 3 bases; unmatched junction bases: 9. CDR3 size: 16 residues. CDR3 nucleotide sequence: TGTGCCAGCAGTTTAAGCGGGGGGGCCGGTACAGATACGCAGTATTTT. Amino acid sequence: CASSLSGGAGTDTQYF.

This clonotype appeared once. The chain uses TRBV10-3 and TRBJ2-5; D is possibly TRBD1 or TRBD2 (6 bases each). CDR1 and CDR2 (germline): ENHRY, SYGVKD. The CDR3 totals 15 residues. V was cut by 4 bases and J by 2 bases, with 14 bases left in between. The DNA of the CDR3 is TGTGCCATCAGTGGCCTCGGGGGCGAACAAGAGACCCAGTACTTC. Protein sequence: CAISGLGGEQETQYF.

The chain uses TRBV11-1 and TRBJ2-7; 12 nucleotides align to TRBD2. Per germline, CDR1 SGHAT and CDR2 FQDESV (reference sequence). The CDR3 covers 16 residues. Unmatched junction bases numbered 7, after V lost 5 bases and J lost 2 bases. CDR3 protein: CASSRPRTSGAYEQYF. For the CDR3, the DNA is TGTGCCAGCAGCCGACCCCGGACTAGCGGGGCCTACGAGCAGTACTTC.

V is TRBV11-2 and J is TRBJ2-5, with D perhaps TRBD2 (5 bases). The last part of the DNA fits TRBJ2-1 better; the J call may be wrong. The germline V gene encodes CDR1 SGHAT and CDR2 FQNNGV. This CDR3 region has 15 residues. CDR3 region: CASGDVGVGTNEQFF. In nucleotides, the CDR3 is TGTGCCAGCGGCGACGTGGGAGTGGGCACCAATGAGCAGTTCTTC.

This clonotype appeared a few times. The rearrangement joins TRBV6-2 or TRBV6-3 to TRBJ1-5; 8 positions agree with TRBD1. The junction had 10 bases not matched to a gene; V was cut back by 2 bases and J by 4 bases. CDR1 is MNHEY and CDR2 is SVGEGT in the germline V gene. The CDR3 runs to 17 residues. The CDR3 loop reads CASSYQLDRAFNQPQHF. CDR3 DNA sequence: TGTGCCAGCAGTTACCAACTGGACAGGGCTTTTAATCAGCCCCAGCATTTT.

This clonotype was recorded a few times. The J gene is TRBJ2-1, the V gene TRBV29-1; D is uncertain. V was cut by 2 bases and J by 8 bases, with 4 bases left in between. The CDR3 runs to 10 residues. Germline V CDR1 and CDR2: SQVTM, ANQGSEA. The CDR3 DNA reads as TGCAGCGTTGAATTTGATGAGCAGTTCTTC. Its translation is CSVEFDEQFF.

The rearrangement uses TRBV27 and TRBJ2-2; 8 nucleotides line up with TRBD1. The length of the CDR3 is 14 residues. Germline lookup yields CDR1 MNHEY and CDR2 SMNVEV (reference sequence). V trimming: 6 bases; J trimming: 5 bases; junction bases outside the gene matches: 5. The CDR3 reads CASRRQGRTGELFF. DNA for the CDR3: TGTGCCAGCAGGAGACAGGGGAGGACCGGGGAGCTGTTTTTT.

Worth noting for this clonotype: Germline is not matched at one junction end, which may reflect a read error. The V and J genes are TRBV12-3 or TRBV12-4 and TRBJ1-3; D remains ambiguous. CDR3 size: 15 residues. In nucleotides, the CDR3 is TGTGCCAGCAGTCTTCCCCTTTGGGCTGGATACACCATATATTTT. This sequence encodes CASSLPLWAGYTIYF.

About this clonotype itself: An end of the junction differs from the germline gene, which may be a read error. The chain couples TRBV19 to TRBJ2-5, with D tentatively TRBD1 or TRBD2 (6 bases each). The last part of the DNA fits TRBJ2-1 better; the J call may be wrong. CDR1 LNHDA and CDR2 SQIVND come from the germline V gene (reference sequence). The CDR3 runs 13 residues. The CDR3 DNA is TGTGCCAGTTACGGGGGCTCCTACAACGAGCAGTTCTTC. Protein product: CASYGGSYNEQFF.

The chain joins TRBV29-1 to TRBJ2-1; 8 bases match TRBD2. The last part of the DNA fits TRBJ2-7 better; the J call may be wrong. The CDR3 sequence is 13 residues long. The germline V gene has CDR1 SQVTM and CDR2 ANQGSEA. CDR3 residues: CSVFSGGQVEQYF. The CDR3, as DNA: TGCAGCGTTTTTTCGGGGGGGCAGGTCGAGCAGTACTTC.

This clonotype was detected only a few times. V usage is TRBV5-1 and J usage is TRBJ2-1; 8 bases map to TRBD2. Trimming at V came to 3 bases and at J to 3 bases, leaving 8 bases not matched to a gene. The CDR3 is 16 amino acids. Germline CDR1 SGHRS, CDR2 YFSETQ. CDR3 DNA: TGCGCCAGCAGCTGGAATCCGGGACTAGACTACAATGAGCAGTTCTTC. Encoded protein: CASSWNPGLDYNEQFF.

The chain has TRBV11-2 and TRBJ2-7, with D hard to call. Germline CDR1 reads SGHAT; CDR2 reads FQNNGV. Trimming removed 0 bases at V and 3 bases at J, with 9 bases between. This CDR3 contains 14 residues. The chain's CDR3 is CASSLESGIYEQYF. CDR3 DNA: TGTGCCAGCAGCTTAGAATCCGGCATCTACGAGCAGTACTTC.

This clonotype was observed a handful of times. This sequence joins TRBV4-1 and TRBJ2-7; D is possibly TRBD2 (5 bases). V lost 4 bases, J lost 0 bases, and 13 bases lay in between. Germline assignment: CDR1 MGHRA and CDR2 YSYEKL. This CDR3 has 15 amino acids. The CDR3: CASSLISGNSYEQYF. Written as DNA, the CDR3 is TGCGCCAGCAGCCTAATTTCGGGAAACTCCTACGAGCAGTACTTC.

This clonotype was found a few times. The CDR3 coding sequence is TGTGCCAGCAGCCTCCAGCGCTTGGGGACAGGGGGTTACTATGGCTACACCTTC. Protein: CASSLQRLGTGGYYGYTF. This chain joins TRBV4-2 and TRBJ1-2, with TRBD1 matching over 11 bases. Germline-derived CDR1 and CDR2 are LGHNA and YNFKEQ. The CDR3 loop spans 18 amino acids. Losses at the gene ends were 4 bases for V and 3 bases for J; bases not matched to a gene: 13.

Concerning this clonotype: A much larger clone lies one base from this, so it may be a read error. The genes are TRBV27 and TRBJ2-1; D is unclear. The V end was cut by 5 bases, the J end by 0 bases, with 11 bases between. Germline V CDR1 and CDR2: MNHEY, SMNVEV (reference sequence). CDR3 length: 15 amino acids. Here the CDR3 reads CASSRVGSSYNEQFF. Written as DNA, the CDR3 is TGTGCCAGCAGTCGCGTGGGCAGCTCCTACAATGAGCAGTTCTTC.

This clonotype was detected only a few times. The V call is TRBV5-5, the J call TRBJ2-7; 8 positions match TRBD1. The CDR3 is 15 amino acids. The junction had 10 bases not matched to a gene; V was cut back by 4 bases and J by 4 bases. The V gene's germline CDR1 is SGHKS and CDR2 YYEKEE (reference sequence). Written as DNA, the CDR3 is TGTGCCAGCAGCGGTGGTGGTCAGGGGGCGTACGAGCAGTACTTC. As protein: CASSGGGQGAYEQYF.

The CDR3 sequence is CASSQDPGTQYF. CDR3 DNA: TGTGCCAGCAGCCAAGATCCAGGGACCCAGTACTTC. The chain joins TRBV3-1 to TRBJ2-5; D gene uncertain. V was pared by 0 bases and J by 7 bases, with 6 bases between. The CDR3 has 12 amino acids. Germline lookup yields CDR1 LGHDT and CDR2 YNNKEL (reference sequence).

The chain recombines TRBV6-5 with TRBJ2-1, with 7 positions matching TRBD2. CDR1 is MNHEY and CDR2 is SVGAGI in the germline V gene. The CDR3 runs to 13 residues. V gave up 7 bases and J gave up 4 bases; unmatched junction bases: 4. CDR3 loop: CASNQRGYNEQFF. CDR3 nucleotide sequence: TGTGCCAGCAACCAGCGGGGTTACAATGAGCAGTTCTTC.

The gene calls are TRBV29-1 and TRBJ1-3; 9 bases align to TRBD1. The CDR3 totals 16 residues. CDR1 is SQVTM, CDR2 ANQGSEA, per germline. The V segment lost 4 bases and the J segment 0 bases; nucleotides outside the gene matches: 7. The CDR3 DNA reads as TGCAGCGTTGCCGGGACAGGGCCCCTCTCTGGAAACACCATATATTTT. Translation: CSVAGTGPLSGNTIYF.

This clonotype appeared a few times. The chain couples TRBV7-2 to TRBJ2-5; 14 nucleotides match TRBD2. Per the germline V gene, CDR1 is SGHTA and CDR2 is FQGNSA. Trimming cost V 3 bases and J 5 bases; bases outside gene matches: 8. This CDR3 region has 17 residues. For the CDR3, the DNA is TGTGCCAGCAGCTTTTTGGGACTAGCGGGAGAGGCGGAGACCCAGTACTTC. Translating it yields CASSFLGLAGEAETQYF. Supplemented by reference TRBV7-2 and TRBJ2-5, the full variable domain reads GAGVSQSPSNKVTEKGKDVELRCDPISGHTALYWYRQSLGQGLEFLIYFQGNSAPDKSGLPSDRFSAERTGGSVSTLTIQRTQQEDSAVYLCASSFLGLAGEAETQYFGPGTRLLVL.

The rearrangement links TRBV11-2 to TRBJ2-5; the D gene is possibly TRBD2 (5 bases). Judging by the DNA end, TRBJ2-1 fits better; the J call may be wrong. This CDR3 has 15 residues. Germline-derived CDR1 and CDR2 are SGHAT and FQNNGV. The DNA for the CDR3 is TGTGCCAGCAGCACAGAGACGGGGTGGGGCAATGAGCAGTTCTTC. Translating gives CASSTETGWGNEQFF.

In its sample, this clonotype was seen a few times. This chain connects TRBV20-1 to TRBJ2-5; D remains unclear. The germline gives CDR1 DFQATT, CDR2 SNEGSKA (reference sequence). Trimming took 6 bases from V and 0 from J, leaving 11 bases between them. The CDR3 has 13 residues. The CDR3 protein is CSAEKLNQETQYF. As DNA, the CDR3 is TGCAGTGCCGAGAAATTGAACCAAGAGACCCAGTACTTC.

The V call is TRBV5-1, the J call TRBJ1-3; TRBD1 aligns across 7 bases. This CDR3 is 17 amino acids long. V lost 3 bases to trimming and J lost 7 bases; unmatched junction nucleotides: 16. In germline, CDR1 is SGHRS, CDR2 YFSETQ. The CDR3 DNA follows: TGCGCCAGCAGCTGGGGACGACAGGGCCCGAATCAGAACACCATATATTTT. Its protein is CASSWGRQGPNQNTIYF.